This T cell receptor (beta chain) stems from a study of blood T cell repertoires in COVID-19. Overall study context: Acute and convalescent COVID-19 specimens originated in the United States, Italy and Spain. In each case, the material was cDNA or gDNA derived from T cells, B-cell-depleted T cells, or PBMCs.

Original processing methods: Amplification of reference gene primers was used by the study to estimate nucleated cell counts. The protocol was immunoSEQ multiplex PCR, while the TCRdb copy is restricted to in-frame clones and leaves out a portion. The DNA gave D and trimming, while V, J and clone size come from that table. The table lists roughly 160,000 clones, over 80% of them singletons. The CDR3 extends over 15 amino acids. Germline values: CDR1 SGHVS, CDR2 FQNEAQ. Between the trimmed V and J ends, which lost 1 base and 7 bases, there was a span of 16 bases. What was sequenced was peripheral blood. The J gene is TRBJ1-2, the V gene TRBV7-8, with D tentatively TRBD1 (6 bases). The source of this sequence is a woman aged 55 to 70 with acute or convalescent COVID-19. CDR3 nucleotides: TGTGCCAGCAGCTTAGACGGCAGGGGCACTCGTGGCTACACCTTC. Residues: CASSLDGRGTRGYTF.